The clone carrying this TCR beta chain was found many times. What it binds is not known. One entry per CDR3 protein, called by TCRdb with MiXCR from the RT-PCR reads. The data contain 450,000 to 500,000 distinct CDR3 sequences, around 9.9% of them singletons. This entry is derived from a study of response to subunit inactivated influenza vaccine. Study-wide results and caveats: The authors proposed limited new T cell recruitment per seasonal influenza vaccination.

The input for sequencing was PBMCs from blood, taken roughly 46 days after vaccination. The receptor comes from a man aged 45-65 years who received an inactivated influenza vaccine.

The CDR3 nucleotides are TGTGCCAGCAGTTTAGCCGTAGCGGGGGATACGCAGTATTTT. This translates into CASSLAVAGDTQYF. This chain connects TRBV12-3 or TRBV12-4 to TRBJ2-3, with 8 bases fitting TRBD2. Trimming at V came to 0 bases and at J to 6 bases, leaving 2 bases not matched to a gene. The CDR3 has 14 amino acids.